This T cell receptor (beta chain) was profiled in a study of beta chain features in type 1 diabetes. Study-level points and caveats: For Type 1 diabetes patients, all four CD4+ subsets carried TCRB CDR3s that were moderately but significantly shorter. cDNA sequencing could over-represent cells with high TCR expression. Reduced insertions and increased deletions marked VDJ junctions in type 1 diabetes patients.

There are 17 residues in the CDR3. Trimming removed 5 bases from V and 3 bases from J, with 20 bases in between. Looked up from germline, CDR1 is SEHNR and CDR2 is FQNEAQ (reference sequence). Every isolated RNA sample was fully reverse transcribed, so sequencing captured expressed TCRB transcripts. Libraries were prepared by immunoSEQ multiplex PCR; TCRdb keeps only in-frame clonotypes and omits some of them. Here the sample spans about 640,000 clones, around an eighth being singletons. Cell sorting via CD45RO/CCR7/CD25/CD127/CD95/CD27 was performed to obtain CD4+ naive, central memory, regulatory and stem cell-like memory cells. The purity of all sorted populations exceeded 98%. As concerns this clone: The antigen remains unidentified.

The chain links TRBV7-9 to TRBJ2-1, with a tentative D call TRBD2 (6 bases). Sequencing input: naive CD4+ T cells from blood. This sequence originates from a man between 25 and 39 years old with type 1 diabetes. The CDR3 DNA sequence: TGTGCCAGCAGCCCTACGCTCCTAGCGACCGACTACAATGAGCAGTTCTTC. It encodes CASSPTLLATDYNEQFF. Full variable domain (remainder filled in from reference TRBV7-9 and TRBJ2-1): DTGVSQNPRHKITKRGQNVTFRCDPISEHNRLYWYRQTLGQGPEFLTYFQNEAQLEKSRLLSDRFSAERPKGSFSTLEIQRTEQGDSAMYLCASSPTLLATDYNEQFFGPGTRLTVL.